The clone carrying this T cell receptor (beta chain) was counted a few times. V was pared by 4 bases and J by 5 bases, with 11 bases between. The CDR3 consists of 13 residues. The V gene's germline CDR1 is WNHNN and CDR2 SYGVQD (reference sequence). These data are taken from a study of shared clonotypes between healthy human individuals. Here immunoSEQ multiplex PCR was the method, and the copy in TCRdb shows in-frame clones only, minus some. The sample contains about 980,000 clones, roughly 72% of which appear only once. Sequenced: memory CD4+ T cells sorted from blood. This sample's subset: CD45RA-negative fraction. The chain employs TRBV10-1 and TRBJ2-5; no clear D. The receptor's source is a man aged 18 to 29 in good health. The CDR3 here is CASSVVLGETQYF. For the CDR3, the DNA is TGCGCCAGCAGTGTAGTTCTTGGGGAGACCCAGTACTTC.